These T cell receptor beta chains were read from a single sample in a study of Tregs in tolerant kidney transplant recipients. Method: immunoSEQ multiplex PCR; TCRdb's copy keeps in-frame clones and lacks some. The table lists about 52,000 clones, 91% of them singletons. The sequencing used CD8+ T cells from blood (PBMCs), collected 24 months after the transplant. Receptors were obtained from a human patient who received a combined kidney and bone marrow transplant. Some T cells may be the graft donor's. Both conserved end residues are part of each CDR3. Each record gives: J gene, clone size, V gene, D gene, CDR3 protein, CDR3 DNA. The D gene is left open where the match is weak. Some rows have no size entry. The others give once, few or many, or a class for an expanded clone.

j_call: TRBJ2-7; clone_size: NA; v_call: TRBV4-1; d_call: TRBD1; cdr3_aa: CASSQDRGMAYEQYF; cdr3_nt: TGCGCCAGCAGCCAGGACAGGGGGATGGCCTACGAGCAGTACTTC
j_call: TRBJ2-7; clone_size: NA; v_call: TRBV7-9; d_call: TRBD1; cdr3_aa: CASCRTGDEQYF; cdr3_nt: TGTGCCAGCTGTCGGACAGGGGACGAGCAGTACTTC
j_call: TRBJ2-7; clone_size: NA; v_call: TRBV27; d_call: NA; cdr3_aa: CASSLETGNGYEQYF; cdr3_nt: TGTGCCAGCAGTTTAGAAACAGGGAATGGCTACGAGCAGTACTTC
j_call: TRBJ1-1; clone_size: NA; v_call: TRBV30; d_call: NA; cdr3_aa: CAWSVEGSEAFF; cdr3_nt: TGTGCCTGGAGTGTCGAGGGCTCCGAAGCTTTCTTT
j_call: TRBJ2-7; clone_size: NA; v_call: TRBV4-3; d_call: NA; cdr3_aa: CASSQALAHSYEQYF; cdr3_nt: TGCGCCAGCAGCCAAGCGCTAGCGCACTCCTACGAGCAGTACTTC
j_call: TRBJ2-7; clone_size: once; v_call: TRBV5-1; d_call: NA; cdr3_aa: CASSLWGREQYF; cdr3_nt: TGCGCCAGCAGCTTGTGGGGCCGTGAGCAGTACTTC
j_call: TRBJ2-5; clone_size: NA; v_call: TRBV9; d_call: NA; cdr3_aa: CASSVVDGGGETQYF; cdr3_nt: TGTGCCAGCAGCGTAGTCGACGGTGGAGGGGAGACCCAGTACTTC
j_call: TRBJ2-1; clone_size: NA; v_call: TRBV4-1; d_call: NA; cdr3_aa: CASSQAVGEQFF; cdr3_nt: TGCGCCAGCAGCCAAGCTGTCGGGGAGCAGTTCTTC
j_call: TRBJ1-2; clone_size: NA; v_call: TRBV29-1; d_call: NA; cdr3_aa: CSGDTNGYYGYTF; cdr3_nt: TGCAGCGGTGACACCAACGGTTACTATGGCTACACCTTC
j_call: TRBJ1-2; clone_size: NA; v_call: TRBV29-1; d_call: NA; cdr3_aa: CSVFLQGANYGYTF; cdr3_nt: TGCAGCGTTTTCTTACAGGGAGCTAACTATGGCTACACCTTC